The present T cell receptor beta chain was sequenced within a study of shared clonotypes between healthy human individuals. The study's findings and limits: Rarefaction curves obtained for sorted subsets showed sequencing incomplete despite large depth. Larger estimated richness was generally recorded for naive subsets relative to memory subsets.

This clone was detected once. Its cognate antigen is unknown. The same CDR3 can be traced to other DNA sequences in this sample. The CDR3 length is 14 residues. V was shortened by 3 bases and J by 5 bases, with 13 bases between the two germline ends. Germline assignment: CDR1 MNHEY and CDR2 SMNVEV (reference sequence). Genomic DNA of each subset was evenly split across several immunoSEQ plates. Libraries were prepared by immunoSEQ multiplex PCR; TCRdb keeps only in-frame clonotypes and omits some of them. The sample carries around 1.9 million clones, roughly 95% recorded once. CD45RO negativity and positive selection for CCR7 defined naive CD8 cells, a population that excluded terminally differentiated effector memory CD45RA+ cells.

The chain combines TRBV27 with TRBJ2-5; D could derive from TRBD1 or TRBD2 (6 bases each). Sequencing was done on a sample of naive CD8+ T cells from PBMCs. The receptor was derived from a man aged 18 to 30 in good health. Some clones in this sample may be carry-over from other donors' samples. The CDR3 sequence: CASSLGLGGETQYF. CDR3 nucleotides: TGTGCCAGCAGTTTGGGCCTAGGGGGGGAGACCCAGTACTTC.